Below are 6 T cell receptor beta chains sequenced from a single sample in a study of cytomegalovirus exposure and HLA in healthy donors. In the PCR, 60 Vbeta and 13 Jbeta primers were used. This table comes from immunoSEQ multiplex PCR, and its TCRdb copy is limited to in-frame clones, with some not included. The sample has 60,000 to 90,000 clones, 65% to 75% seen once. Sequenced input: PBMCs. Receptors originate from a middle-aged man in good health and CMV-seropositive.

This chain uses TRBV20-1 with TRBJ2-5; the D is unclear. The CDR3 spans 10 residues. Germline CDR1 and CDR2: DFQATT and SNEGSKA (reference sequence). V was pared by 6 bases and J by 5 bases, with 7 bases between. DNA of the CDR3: TGCAGTGCCGAGTCGGAGACCCAGTACTTC. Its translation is CSAESETQYF.

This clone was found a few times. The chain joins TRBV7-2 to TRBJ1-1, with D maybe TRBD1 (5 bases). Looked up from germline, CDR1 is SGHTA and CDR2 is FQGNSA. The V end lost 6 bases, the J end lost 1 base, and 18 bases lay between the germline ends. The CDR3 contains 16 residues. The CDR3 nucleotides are TGTGCCAGCAGTTCACGGGCAGGGCGGGGGAACACTGAAGCTTTCTTT. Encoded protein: CASSSRAGRGNTEAFF.

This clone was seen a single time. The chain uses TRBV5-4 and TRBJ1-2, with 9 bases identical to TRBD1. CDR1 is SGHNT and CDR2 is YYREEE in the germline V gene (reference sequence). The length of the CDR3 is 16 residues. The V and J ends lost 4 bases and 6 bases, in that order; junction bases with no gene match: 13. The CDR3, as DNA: TGTGCCAGCAGCCCCGGGACAGGGAGTTTGGGGCATGGCTACACCTTC. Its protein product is CASSPGTGSLGHGYTF.

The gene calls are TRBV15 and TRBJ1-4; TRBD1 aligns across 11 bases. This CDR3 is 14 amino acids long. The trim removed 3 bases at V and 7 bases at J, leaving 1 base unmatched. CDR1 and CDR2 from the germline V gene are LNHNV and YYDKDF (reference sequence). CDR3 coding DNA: TGTGCCACCAGCAGGGGACAGGGGGGTGAAAAACTGTTTTTT. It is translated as CATSRGQGGEKLFF.

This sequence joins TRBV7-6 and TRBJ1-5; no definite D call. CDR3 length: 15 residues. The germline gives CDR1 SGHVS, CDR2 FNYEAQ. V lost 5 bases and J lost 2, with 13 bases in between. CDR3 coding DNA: TGTGCCAGCAGCCCGACTAGCGGCCGCAATCAGCCCCAGCATTTT. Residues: CASSPTSGRNQPQHF.

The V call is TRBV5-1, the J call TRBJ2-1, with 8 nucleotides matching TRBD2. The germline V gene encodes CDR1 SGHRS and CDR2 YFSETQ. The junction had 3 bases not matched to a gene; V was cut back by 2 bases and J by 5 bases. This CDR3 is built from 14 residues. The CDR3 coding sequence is TGCGCCAGCAGCTTCAACGGGAGGGACAATGAGCAGTTCTTC. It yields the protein CASSFNGRDNEQFF.